This T cell receptor beta chain appears in the sequencing data of a study of cytomegalovirus exposure and HLA in healthy donors. V was pared by 2 bases and J by 2 bases, with 9 bases between. Germline lookup yields CDR1 SGHNT and CDR2 YYREEE (reference sequence). The CDR3 sequence is 14 residues long. Generated by immunoSEQ multiplex PCR, the TCRdb table keeps only in-frame clones and is missing some. The table shows 240,000 or so clones, with 70% to 90% occurring only once. The V call is TRBV5-4, the J call TRBJ2-3, with D perhaps matching TRBD1 (6 bases). The clonotype originates from a woman aged 25 to 39 in good health and CMV-seropositive. Sequencing was performed on PBMCs. The CDR3 coding sequence is TGTGCCAGCAGCTTTGGACAGAACACAGATACGCAGTATTTT. This translates into CASSFGQNTDTQYF.